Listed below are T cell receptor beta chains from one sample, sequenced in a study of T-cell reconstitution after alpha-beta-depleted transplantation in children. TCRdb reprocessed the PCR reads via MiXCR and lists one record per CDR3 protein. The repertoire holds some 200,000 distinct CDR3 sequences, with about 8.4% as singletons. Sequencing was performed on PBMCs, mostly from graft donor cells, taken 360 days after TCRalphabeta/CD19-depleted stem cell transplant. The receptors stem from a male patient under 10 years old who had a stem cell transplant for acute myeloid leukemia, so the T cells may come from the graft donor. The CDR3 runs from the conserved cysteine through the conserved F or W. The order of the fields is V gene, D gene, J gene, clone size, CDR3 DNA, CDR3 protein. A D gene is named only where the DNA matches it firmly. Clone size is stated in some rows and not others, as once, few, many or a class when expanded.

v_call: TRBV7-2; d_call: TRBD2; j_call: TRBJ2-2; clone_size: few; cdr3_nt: TGTGCCAGCAGCTTATCCCTAGCGGAGCCTAACACCGGGGAGCTGTTTTTT; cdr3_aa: CASSLSLAEPNTGELFF
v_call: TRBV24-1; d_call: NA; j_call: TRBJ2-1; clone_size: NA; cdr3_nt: TGTGCCACCAGTGATCGGAATGAGCAGTTCTTC; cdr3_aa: CATSDRNEQFF
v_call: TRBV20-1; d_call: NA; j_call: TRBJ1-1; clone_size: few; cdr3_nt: TGCAGTGCTAGAGGCAGGAGGAACACTGAAGCTTTCTTT; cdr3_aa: CSARGRRNTEAFF
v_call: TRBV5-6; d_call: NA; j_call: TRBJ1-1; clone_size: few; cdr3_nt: TGTGCCAGCACCGTCCTAGGGGCTGAAGCTTTCTTT; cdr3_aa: CASTVLGAEAFF
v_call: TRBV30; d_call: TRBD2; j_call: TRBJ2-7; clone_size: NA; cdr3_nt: TGTGCCTGGAGCGCAGGGAGGGTGCAGTACTTC; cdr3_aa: CAWSAGRVQYF
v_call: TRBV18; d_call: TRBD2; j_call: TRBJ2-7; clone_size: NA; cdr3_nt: TGTGCCAGCTCACCCGGGACTAGCGCCTTTAGCTCCTACGAGCAGTACTTC; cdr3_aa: CASSPGTSAFSSYEQYF
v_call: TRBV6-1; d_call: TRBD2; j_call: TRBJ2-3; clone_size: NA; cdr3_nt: TGTGCCAGCAGTCTCTTACGAAAAGCGGGACTGTACGCAGATACGCAGTATTTT; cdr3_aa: CASSLLRKAGLYADTQYF
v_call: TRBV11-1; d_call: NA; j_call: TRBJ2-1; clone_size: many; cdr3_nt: TGTGCCAGCAGCTTATTAAATAGATTGCAAGCGGCCAAACCACACAATGAGCAGTTCTTC; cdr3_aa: CASSLLNRLQAAKPHNEQFF
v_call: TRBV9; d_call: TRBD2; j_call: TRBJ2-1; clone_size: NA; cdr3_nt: TGTGCCAGCAGCCCCCATTCTAGCGGGGCTTACAATGAGCAGTTCTTC; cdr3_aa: CASSPHSSGAYNEQFF
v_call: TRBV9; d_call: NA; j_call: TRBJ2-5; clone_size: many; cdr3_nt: TGTGCCAGCAGCGCGGGAGAGACCCAGTACTTC; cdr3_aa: CASSAGETQYF
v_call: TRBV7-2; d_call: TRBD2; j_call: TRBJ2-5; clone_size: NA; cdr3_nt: TGTGCCAGCAGCCCCGCGACTAGCGGGAGAGGGGAGACCCAGTACTTC; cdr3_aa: CASSPATSGRGETQYF
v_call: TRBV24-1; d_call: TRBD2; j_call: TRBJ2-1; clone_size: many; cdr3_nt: TGTGCCACCAGTGACTCGGGACTAGCGGGAGCCCCATACAATGAGCAGTTCTTC; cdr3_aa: CATSDSGLAGAPYNEQFF
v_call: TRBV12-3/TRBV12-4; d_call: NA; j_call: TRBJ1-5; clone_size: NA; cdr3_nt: TGTGCCAGCAGTTTTCCCGGGGGCGTTCAGCCCCAGCATTTT; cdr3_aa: CASSFPGGVQPQHF
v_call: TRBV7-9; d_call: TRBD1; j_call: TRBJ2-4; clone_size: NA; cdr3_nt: TGTGCCAGCAGCGGGGACAGGCTCCCGTACTTC; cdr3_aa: CASSGDRLPYF
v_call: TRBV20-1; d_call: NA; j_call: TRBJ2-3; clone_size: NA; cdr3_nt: TGCAGTGCTAGAGATACGACGGCTTTTATACTGCAGTATTTT; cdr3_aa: CSARDTTAFILQYF
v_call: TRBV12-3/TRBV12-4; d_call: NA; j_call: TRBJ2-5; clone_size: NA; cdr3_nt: TGTGCCAGCAGTTCGTCAGGGGCGGATAAACAAGAGACCCAGTACTTC; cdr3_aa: CASSSSGADKQETQYF
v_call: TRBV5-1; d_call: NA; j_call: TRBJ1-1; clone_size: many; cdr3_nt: TGCGCCAGCAGCTCGCAGAACACTGAAGCTTTCTTT; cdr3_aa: CASSSQNTEAFF
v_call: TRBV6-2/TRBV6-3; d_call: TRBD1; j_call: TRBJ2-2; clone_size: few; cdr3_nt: TGTGCCAGCAGTAAGGGGGGACAGGGGTCGTCCGGGGAGCTGTTTTTT; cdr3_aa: CASSKGGQGSSGELFF
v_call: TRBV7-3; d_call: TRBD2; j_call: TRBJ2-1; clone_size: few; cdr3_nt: TGTGCCAGCAGCTTACAAACGGGAGGGCCTGATGAGCAGTTCTTC; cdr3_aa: CASSLQTGGPDEQFF
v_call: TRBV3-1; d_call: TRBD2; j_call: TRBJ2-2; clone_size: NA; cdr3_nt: TGTGCCTGCAGTTTATCAAGGGGACTATCGGGGCTGAGGACCGGGGAGCTGTTTTTT; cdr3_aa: CACSLSRGLSGLRTGELFF
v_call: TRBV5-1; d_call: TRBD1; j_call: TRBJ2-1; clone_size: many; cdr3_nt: TGCGCCAGCAGCTTGGGGACAGGGTTACATGAGCAGTTCTTC; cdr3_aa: CASSLGTGLHEQFF
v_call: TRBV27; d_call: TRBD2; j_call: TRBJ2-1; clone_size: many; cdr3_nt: TGTGCCAGCAGCCCTGGACTAGCAGAGCAGTTCTTC; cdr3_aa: CASSPGLAEQFF
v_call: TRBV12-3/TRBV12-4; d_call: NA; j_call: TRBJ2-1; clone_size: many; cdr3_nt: TGTGCCAGCAGTTTCCTAAGTAGCGGCGAGCAGTTCTTC; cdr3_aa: CASSFLSSGEQFF
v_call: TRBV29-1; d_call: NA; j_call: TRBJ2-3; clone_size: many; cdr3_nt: TGCAGCGTATCTAGGTGGGGCGAGAGGACAGATACGCAGTATTTT; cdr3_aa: CSVSRWGERTDTQYF